This is a list of T cell receptor beta chains from one sample in a study of blood T cell repertoires in COVID-19. The repertoire was sequenced with immunoSEQ multiplex PCR; TCRdb's copy has only in-frame clones and lacks some. The repertoire includes approximately 50,000 clones, 65% to 80% of them detected once, and under 30% sits in the top ten. Sequencing input: peripheral blood. The receptors originated from a man aged 70 or older with acute or convalescent COVID-19. Each CDR3 is given with its conserved first and last residue. D genes are given only for firm matches. Clone size appears in some rows only: once, few, many, or a class for an expanded clone.

size,length,V,J,D,CDR3,DNA
.,16,TRBV21-1,TRBJ2-3,.,CASSLVGREVTDTQYF,TGTGCCAGCAGCTTGGTCGGCAGGGAGGTTACAGATACGCAGTATTTT
.,16,TRBV4-2,TRBJ2-1,TRBD1,CASSQTGTADDNEQFF,TGTGCCAGCAGCCAAACCGGGACAGCGGACGACAATGAGCAGTTCTTC
.,15,TRBV18,TRBJ2-5,TRBD2,CASSPSGRAGETQYF,TGTGCCAGCTCACCCAGCGGGAGGGCTGGAGAGACCCAGTACTTC
.,13,TRBV6-6,TRBJ2-2,TRBD1,CASSDRGTGELFF,TGTGCCAGCAGTGACAGGGGGACCGGGGAGCTGTTTTTT
few,14,TRBV4-1,TRBJ1-2,.,CASSQGQGRYGYTF,TGCGCCAGCAGCCAAGGCCAAGGGAGATATGGCTACACCTTC
.,16,TRBV3-1/TRBV3-2,TRBJ2-7,.,CASSQDSGDLSYEQYF,TGTGCCAGCAGCCAAGATTCAGGGGATCTCTCCTACGAGCAGTACTTC
few,17,TRBV28,TRBJ2-5,.,CPSGTPAPWARRETQYF,TGTCCCAGCGGCACGCCGGCCCCGTGGGCCCGACGGGAGACCCAGTACTTC
few,11,TRBV7-9,TRBJ2-5,.,CASTTQETQYF,TGTGCCAGCACCACTCAAGAGACCCAGTACTTC
.,14,TRBV28,TRBJ2-7,TRBD1,CASSMGQGNHEQYF,TGTGCCAGCAGCATGGGACAGGGTAACCACGAGCAGTACTTC
.,11,TRBV2,TRBJ1-5,TRBD1,CASSERTGKHF,TGTGCCAGCAGTGAGCGGACAGGAAAGCATTTT
.,15,TRBV7-2,TRBJ1-3,TRBD1,CASSWDRGSGNTIYF,TGTGCCAGCAGCTGGGACAGGGGCTCTGGAAACACCATATATTTT
.,17,TRBV4-1,TRBJ2-3,TRBD2,CASSQGLAGALQDTQYF,TGCGCCAGCAGCCAAGGGCTAGCGGGGGCCCTACAGGATACGCAGTATTTT
.,14,TRBV3-1/TRBV3-2,TRBJ2-7,TRBD2,CASSLWEGLSEQYF,TGTGCCAGCAGCTTATGGGAGGGCCTATCCGAGCAGTACTTC
.,12,TRBV12-3/TRBV12-4,TRBJ2-1,TRBD1,CARGQGDNEQFF,TGTGCCAGAGGACAGGGGGACAATGAGCAGTTCTTC
.,18,TRBV3-1/TRBV3-2,TRBJ2-1,TRBD2,CASSPRTSGSLSYNEQFF,TGTGCCAGCAGCCCGAGGACTAGCGGGAGTTTGTCCTACAATGAGCAGTTCTTC
.,15,TRBV24-1,TRBJ2-3,TRBD1,CATGSGQGVTDTQYF,TGTGCCACCGGATCGGGACAGGGGGTTACAGATACGCAGTATTTT
.,14,TRBV19,TRBJ2-3,TRBD2,CASSKLAGEDTQYF,TGTGCCAGTAGTAAACTAGCGGGGGAAGATACGCAGTATTTT
.,13,TRBV19,TRBJ1-2,.,CASSMHRGYGYTF,TGTGCCAGTAGTATGCATCGAGGCTATGGCTACACCTTC
.,15,TRBV6-5,TRBJ2-7,.,CASSYSGLDNYEQYF,TGTGCCAGCAGTTACTCGGGACTCGATAATTACGAGCAGTACTTC
.,15,TRBV6-5,TRBJ2-5,TRBD2,CASSPYSGGQETQYF,TGTGCCAGCAGTCCTTATAGCGGGGGGCAAGAGACCCAGTACTTC
.,14,TRBV7-2,TRBJ1-1,TRBD1,CASSPDRASTEAFF,TGTGCCAGCAGCCCGGACAGGGCGAGCACTGAAGCTTTCTTT
.,16,TRBV7-9,TRBJ1-6,.,CASSLVGGGLVPPLHF,TGTGCCAGCAGCTTAGTAGGAGGAGGGTTGGTTCCACCCCTCCACTTT
.,14,TRBV3-1/TRBV3-2,TRBJ2-1,.,CASSPRDNYNEQFF,TGTGCCAGCAGCCCTCGGGACAACTACAATGAGCAGTTCTTC
few,14,TRBV5-1,TRBJ1-3,.,CASSLHSSGNTIYF,TGCGCCAGCAGCCTCCACTCCTCTGGAAACACCATATATTTT
.,14,TRBV4-1,TRBJ2-7,.,CASSQVPVAYEQYF,TGCGCCAGCAGCCAAGTACCAGTTGCCTACGAGCAGTACTTC
medium-sized,15,TRBV4-3,TRBJ2-1,TRBD2,CASSQTSGSAGEQFF,TGCGCCAGCAGCCAAACTAGCGGGAGTGCTGGTGAGCAGTTCTTC
.,18,TRBV10-1,TRBJ2-1,TRBD1,CASSEWYVTGGLDDEQFF,TGCGCCAGCAGTGAGTGGTACGTTACAGGGGGATTGGACGATGAGCAGTTCTTC
.,15,TRBV3-1/TRBV3-2,TRBJ2-3,TRBD2,CASSQASGAPGTQYF,TGTGCCAGCAGCCAAGCTAGCGGGGCCCCAGGTACGCAGTATTTT
once,15,TRBV2,TRBJ2-5,.,CASSFGEGIGETQYF,.
.,16,TRBV5-1,TRBJ2-3,.,CASSLDSGFRTDTQYF,TGCGCCAGCAGCTTGGACTCAGGCTTTCGCACAGATACGCAGTATTTT
.,17,TRBV28,TRBJ2-3,TRBD1,CASSSRGWDRGRDTQYF,TGTGCCAGCAGTTCCCGCGGCTGGGACAGGGGGCGAGATACGCAGTATTTT
.,14,TRBV2,TRBJ2-5,.,CASSGRGGVETQYF,TGTGCCAGCAGTGGGCGGGGAGGCGTGGAGACCCAGTACTTC
.,13,TRBV27,TRBJ1-1,TRBD1,CASSYRGGPEAFF,TGTGCCAGCAGTTATCGAGGGGGCCCTGAAGCTTTCTTT
.,14,TRBV28,TRBJ2-3,.,CASSFLGGTDTQYF,TGTGCCAGCAGTTTCCTCGGGGGCACAGATACGCAGTATTTT
.,15,TRBV5-6,TRBJ2-2,.,CASSLEGVNTGELFF,TGTGCCAGCAGCTTGGAGGGGGTCAACACCGGGGAGCTGTTTTTT
.,15,TRBV7-2,TRBJ2-2,.,CASRGGGVNTGELFF,TGTGCCAGCAGGGGCGGCGGGGTGAACACCGGGGAGCTGTTTTTT
.,13,TRBV2,TRBJ1-2,TRBD1,CASRAGTGNGYTF,TGTGCCAGCAGGGCCGGGACAGGGAATGGCTACACCTTC
few,15,TRBV6-1,TRBJ2-1,TRBD2,CASSESGGENNEQFF,TGTGCCAGCAGTGAAAGCGGGGGGGAAAACAATGAGCAGTTCTTC
.,12,TRBV29-1,TRBJ2-7,.,CSVLSPAGEQYF,TGCAGCGTTCTCTCCCCGGCGGGGGAGCAGTACTTC
.,17,TRBV5-4,TRBJ2-3,TRBD2,CASSLEPGLAFVDTQYF,TGTGCCAGCAGCTTAGAGCCGGGACTAGCATTTGTAGATACGCAGTATTTT